This entry lists 20 T cell receptor beta chains sequenced from one sample in a study of blood T cell repertoires in COVID-19. Here immunoSEQ multiplex PCR was the method, and the copy in TCRdb shows in-frame clones only, minus some. The sample yields over 200,000 clones, around nine tenths seen once. Sequencing was done on a sample of peripheral blood. The receptors come from a woman aged 55-75 years with acute or convalescent COVID-19.

This clone has more than one count but fewer than ten. The V call is TRBV11-2, the J call TRBJ2-1; weak D call: TRBD2 (7 bases). CDR3 length: 16 residues. Trimming shortened V by 5 bases and J by 0 bases, and 14 bases separated the two germline ends. CDR1 SGHAT and CDR2 FQNNGV come from the germline V gene. CDR3 sequence reads: CASSGGGFSSYNEQFF. CDR3 bases: TGTGCCAGCAGCGGGGGGGGCTTCAGCTCCTACAATGAGCAGTTCTTC.

DNA of the CDR3: TGTGCCACCAGTGACACCGGACAGAATGGTGGCTACACCTTC. Its protein product is CATSDTGQNGGYTF. The J gene is TRBJ1-2, the V gene TRBV24-1, with D possibly being TRBD1 (6 bases). The germline V and J ends were trimmed by 4 bases and 7 bases, with 15 bases remaining between them. Per germline, CDR1 KGHDR and CDR2 SFDVKD. There are 14 residues in the CDR3.

This rearrangement joins TRBV29-1 to TRBJ2-2; 7 nucleotides match TRBD2. Germline loops: CDR1 SQVTM, CDR2 ANQGSEA. The junction had 11 bases not matched to a gene; V was cut back by 7 bases and J by 6 bases. The CDR3 consists of 14 residues. The CDR3 sequence: CSGGWQRGSGELFF. CDR3 DNA sequence: TGCAGCGGCGGGTGGCAGCGGGGTTCCGGGGAGCTGTTTTTT.

V usage is TRBV30 and J usage is TRBJ2-3, with 8 bases identical to TRBD1. Germline V lookup: CDR1 GTSNPN, CDR2 SVGIG (reference sequence). This CDR3 comprises 15 residues. V dropped 5 bases and J dropped 4; count of bases not matched to a gene: 11. The CDR3 here is CAWFTGGSWADTQYF. The DNA of the CDR3 is TGTGCCTGGTTCACAGGGGGGAGTTGGGCAGATACGCAGTATTTT. Combining the CDR3 with reference TRBV30 and TRBJ2-3 gives the whole variable domain SQTIHQWPATLVQPVGSPLSLECTVEGTSNPNLYWYRQAAGRGLQLLFYSVGIGQISSEVPQNLSASRPQDRQFILSSKKLLLSDSGFYLCAWFTGGSWADTQYFGPGTRLTVL.

This chain links TRBV7-2 with TRBJ1-2; 12 bases align to TRBD1. V lost 5 bases to trimming and J lost 8 bases; unmatched junction nucleotides: 9. The germline gives CDR1 SGHTA, CDR2 FQGNSA. The CDR3 sequence is 15 residues long. The CDR3 bases are TGTGCCAGCAGCCGGGACAGGGGGCTCCAGAGCGGCTACACCTTC. Translated: CASSRDRGLQSGYTF.

Comments on this clone: A junction end diverges from the germline sequence, so it may reflect a read error. The chain links TRBV7-6 to TRBJ2-5; weak D call: TRBD2 (5 bases). The germline gives CDR1 SGHVS, CDR2 FNYEAQ. The CDR3 consists of 10 residues. In DNA, the CDR3 is TGTGCCAGCGGAGGAGAGGCCCAGTACTTC. It specifies CASGGEAQYF.

This clone was seen a single time. The rearrangement uses TRBV19 and TRBJ2-5, with TRBD2 matching 11 bases. Germline V gene sequence: CDR1 LNHDA, CDR2 SQIVND (reference sequence). This CDR3 is 14 amino acids long. V dropped 6 bases and J dropped 5; count of bases not matched to a gene: 5. The CDR3 region is CASSRLAGQETQYF. DNA of the CDR3: TGTGCCAGTAGCCGACTAGCGGGGCAGGAGACCCAGTACTTC.

This chain joins TRBV6-2 or TRBV6-3 and TRBJ2-7, with D tentatively TRBD1 (6 bases). The germline V gene encodes CDR1 MNHEY and CDR2 SVGEGT. Between the trimmed V and J ends, which lost 2 bases and 0 bases, there was a span of 26 bases. The CDR3 has 20 amino acids. Here the CDR3 reads CASSYPTRRGLQGHSYEQYF. The CDR3 DNA reads as TGTGCCAGCAGTTACCCGACACGGAGAGGGTTACAGGGCCACTCCTACGAGCAGTACTTC.

The J gene is TRBJ2-3, the V gene TRBV28; TRBD2 matches at 7 bases. With V trimmed by 6 bases and J by 2 bases, 11 bases remained unmatched. This CDR3 region has 16 residues. Germline assignment: CDR1 MDHEN and CDR2 SYDVKM. CDR3 bases: TGTGCCAGCAGCTCCTCGGGTGCGGGAGACACAGATACGCAGTATTTT. It yields the protein CASSSSGAGDTDTQYF.

The chain recombines TRBV4-1 with TRBJ2-2; the D gene is possibly TRBD2 (5 bases). V lost 1 base, J lost 1 base, and 13 bases lay in between. The germline gives CDR1 MGHRA, CDR2 YSYEKL. CDR3 length equals 17 residues. The CDR3 loop reads CASSQGRGLGNTGELFF. CDR3 sequence (DNA): TGCGCCAGCAGCCAAGGTCGGGGTTTGGGGAACACCGGGGAGCTGTTTTTT.

V gene TRBV18 combines with J gene TRBJ1-1; D is undetermined. Trimming left V 4 bases short and J 7 bases short, with 7 bases between. The germline V gene encodes CDR1 KGHSH and CDR2 LQKENI. The CDR3 consists of 11 residues. The CDR3 loop is CASSRRNEAFF. CDR3 DNA sequence: TGTGCCAGCTCACGGAGAAATGAAGCTTTCTTT.

This clone has just one count. The chain employs TRBV7-2 and TRBJ2-5; D not resolved. Germline lookup yields CDR1 SGHTA and CDR2 FQGNSA. Deletions cut 4 bases from V and 2 bases from J, with 5 bases between. CDR3 size: 12 residues. The CDR3 reads CASSYYQETQYF. The CDR3 DNA sequence: TGTGCCAGCAGCTATTATCAAGAGACCCAGTACTTC.

The chain has TRBV19 and TRBJ1-6, with a possible D match to TRBD1 (5 bases). The CDR3 extends over 14 amino acids. With 3 bases removed from V and 8 bases from J, the gap between germline ends came to 11 bases. Germline V CDR1 and CDR2: LNHDA, SQIVND (reference sequence). The CDR3 sequence is CASSIRGQDSPLHF. The CDR3 bases are TGTGCCAGTAGTATTAGGGGTCAGGATTCACCCCTCCACTTT.

The chain uses TRBV7-8 and TRBJ2-1; D not resolved. V was cut by 5 bases and J by 9 bases, with 11 bases left in between. The length of the CDR3 is 12 residues. CDR1 and CDR2 from the germline V gene are SGHVS and FQNEAQ. The DNA for the CDR3 is TGTGCCAGCAGCCAGAGTCAGGTTGAGCAGTTCTTC. Translation gives CASSQSQVEQFF.

V gene TRBV28 combines with J gene TRBJ2-7; D is unresolved. V was shortened by 3 bases and J by 0 bases, with 12 bases between the two germline ends. Germline CDR1 is MDHEN and CDR2 is SYDVKM. This CDR3 comprises 15 residues. The CDR3 DNA reads TGTGCCAGCAGTTTCCCGGGTCGGATCTCCTACGAGCAGTACTTC. Translating it yields CASSFPGRISYEQYF.

This chain links TRBV5-1 with TRBJ1-1, with a weak D call TRBD1 (5 bases). V was pared by 4 bases and J by 11 bases, with 21 bases between. The CDR3 is made up of 14 amino acids. Per the germline V gene, CDR1 is SGHRS and CDR2 is YFSETQ. The CDR3 here is CASSPFGTPAVAFF. CDR3 nucleotide sequence: TGCGCCAGCAGCCCCTTCGGGACTCCCGCGGTGGCTTTCTTT.

The V and J genes are TRBV6-2 or TRBV6-3 and TRBJ1-5; no clear D. Looked up from germline, CDR1 is MNHEY and CDR2 is SVGEGT. This CDR3 is built from 14 residues. The V gene lost 3 bases and the J gene lost 6 bases, with 12 bases spanning the gap. The CDR3 DNA reads TGTGCCAGCAGTTATTTACGGGTACGTCAGCCCCAGCATTTT. This translates into CASSYLRVRQPQHF.

This rearrangement joins TRBV4-1 to TRBJ2-3, with 15 bases that match TRBD2. The CDR3 length is 18 residues. The germline gives CDR1 MGHRA, CDR2 YSYEKL. Losses at the gene ends were 2 bases for V and 4 bases for J; bases not matched to a gene: 7. CDR3 protein: CASSQRHGLAGGADTQYF. The CDR3, as DNA: TGCGCCAGCAGCCAAAGACACGGACTAGCGGGGGGGGCAGATACGCAGTATTTT.

The V and J genes are TRBV19 and TRBJ1-2; tentatively, D is TRBD1 (6 bases). There are 14 residues in the CDR3. The germline V and J ends were trimmed by 5 bases and 0 bases, with 10 bases remaining between them. Germline V gene sequence: CDR1 LNHDA, CDR2 SQIVND (reference sequence). The CDR3 is CASSVTGANYGYTF. For the CDR3, the DNA is TGTGCCAGTAGTGTGACAGGCGCTAACTATGGCTACACCTTC.

The chain couples TRBV2 to TRBJ1-1, with 9 nucleotides matching TRBD1. CDR1 and CDR2 from the germline V gene are SNHLY and FYNNEI. The trim removed 5 bases at V and 4 bases at J, leaving 5 bases unmatched. This CDR3 comprises 14 residues. The DNA for the CDR3 is TGTGCCAGCAGTCGGACAGGGGTATTCACTGAAGCTTTCTTT. Residues: CASSRTGVFTEAFF.